This TCR beta chain is drawn from a study of control samples from healthy donors and cancer patients. The germline V and J ends were trimmed by 5 bases and 2 bases, with 9 bases remaining between them. From germline, CDR1 is SQVTM and CDR2 ANQGSEA. This CDR3 spans 12 amino acids. Method: immunoSEQ multiplex PCR; TCRdb's copy keeps in-frame clones and lacks some. The sample includes about 160,000 clones, roughly 90% seen only once; the top ten take approximately 12%. Sequencing was carried out using blood. This chain uses TRBV29-1 with TRBJ1-2; D gene unclear. This receptor was identified in a man aged 30 to 45 in good health. As DNA, the CDR3 is TGCAGCGTTATCATCTCCAACTATGGCTACACCTTC. It yields the protein CSVIISNYGYTF. Drawing the rest from reference TRBV29-1 and TRBJ1-2, the complete variable domain is SAVISQKPSRDICQRGTSLTIQCQVDSQVTMMFWYRQQPGQSLTLIATANQGSEATYESGFVIDKFPISRPNLTFSTLTVSNMSPEDSSIYLCSVIISNYGYTFGSGTRLTVV.